Shown below are 28 T cell receptor beta chains from a single sample sequenced in a study of T cells in women clearing cervical HPV infection. Clones were sequenced by immunoSEQ multiplex PCR, and TCRdb holds only the in-frame ones, with some missing. Listed are more than 30,000 clones; about 16% falls within the top ten. Sequencing was performed on blood buffy coat. These receptors were collected from a woman between 18 and 70 years old with a cervical HPV16 infection that either progressed to CIN3+ or cleared (not recorded which).

As concerns this clone: One end of the junction is discordant with germline, which a read error may explain. The DNA read from the CDR3 is TGCGCCAGCAGCCAAGATTCAGGGGGTCAGCCC. It specifies CASSQDSGGQP. The entire CDR3 sequence reads CASSQDSGGQPQHF. The J gene is TRBJ1-5, the V gene TRBV4-2; 7 bases agree with TRBD1. The read ends 3 residues early relative to the CDR3; the germline J gene fills the gap. Germline CDR1 is LGHNA and CDR2 is YNFKEQ. This CDR3 spans 14 amino acids.

This chain's CDR3 is CASSSSSGAQPQYF. Incomplete CDR3 DNA: TGTGCCAGTAGTTCCAGTTCTGGGGCGCAGCCG. This sequence joins TRBV19 and TRBJ2-3; tentative D call: TRBD1 (5 bases). The sequence runs out 3 residues before the end of the CDR3; the remainder is reconstructed from the germline J gene. Germline V CDR1 and CDR2: LNHDA, SQIVND (reference sequence). The CDR3 covers 14 residues.

About this clone: The sequenced fragment ends 3 residues before the CDR3 boundary, so the rest is inferred from the germline J gene. The J gene is TRBJ1-2, the V gene TRBV6-2 or TRBV6-3; D possibly corresponds to TRBD1 (6 bases). V lost 2 bases, J lost 7 bases, and 14 bases lay in between. The CDR3 has 14 residues. CDR1 and CDR2 (germline): MNHEY, SVGEGT. The part of the CDR3 DNA that was read is TGTGCCAGCAGTTACACCTACAGGGTCGGTGGC. Amino acids: CASSYTYRVGG. The whole CDR3 is CASSYTYRVGGYTF.

For this clone: The CDR3 extends 3 residues past the end of the read, so its final part is completed from the germline J gene. The chain employs TRBV7-2 and TRBJ2-4; D gene unclear. Germline V gene lookup returns CDR1 SGHTA and CDR2 FQGNSA. The CDR3 is 14 amino acids. The CDR3 DNA, read in part, is TGTGCCAGCAGCTCAACCCAGGCGAGCCATGGT. It translates to CASSSTQASHG. The entire CDR3 reads CASSSTQASHGQYF.

On this clone: The read stops 3 residues short of the end of the CDR3; the missing end is completed from the germline J gene. This chain connects TRBV20-1 to TRBJ1-3, with D maybe TRBD1 (6 bases). V dropped 0 bases and J dropped 2 bases, with 8 bases sitting between them. Germline V gene lookup returns CDR1 DFQATT and CDR2 SNEGSKA (reference sequence). This CDR3 region has 14 residues. The CDR3 DNA, read in part, is TGCAGTGCTAGAGATGACAGGACTGGAAACACC. Translated: CSARDDRTGNT. The full CDR3 reads CSARDDRTGNTIYF.

Worth noting for this clone: The read ends 3 residues early relative to the CDR3; the germline J gene fills the gap. The chain joins TRBV2 to TRBJ2-2; 7 nucleotides line up with TRBD2. The CDR3 totals 14 residues. Trimming at V came to 8 bases and at J to 2 bases, leaving 5 bases not matched to a gene. The germline V gene has CDR1 SNHLY and CDR2 FYNNEI. The part of the CDR3 DNA that was read is TGTGCCAGCTGGGGGGGACTAAACACCGGGGAG. It is translated as CASWGGLNTGE. The full CDR3 is CASWGGLNTGELFF.

About this clone itself: The CDR3 extends 3 residues past the end of the read, so its final part is completed from the germline J gene. V usage is TRBV5-1 and J usage is TRBJ2-3; 9 nucleotides match TRBD2. The V gene end was trimmed by 5 bases and the J gene end by 2 bases; junction bases not matched to a gene: 3. CDR3 length: 14 amino acids. The germline V gene has CDR1 SGHRS and CDR2 YFSETQ. CDR3 DNA (partial): TGCGCCAGCAGGACTAGCGGACACACAGATACG. This codes for CASRTSGHTDT. The CDR3 reads in full as CASRTSGHTDTQYF. Drawing the rest from reference TRBV5-1 and TRBJ2-3, the complete variable domain is KAGVTQTPRYLIKTRGQQVTLSCSPISGHRSVSWYQQTPGQGLQFLFEYFSETQRNKGNFPGRFSGRQFSNSRSEMNVSTLELGDSALYLCASRTSGHTDTQYFGPGTRLTVL.

With respect to this clone: Read data end 3 residues before the CDR3 end; the end is taken from the germline J gene. The J gene is TRBJ1-1, the V gene TRBV18; 9 bases line up with TRBD1. The CDR3 extends over 16 amino acids. The J segment lost 5 bases and the V segment lost 5 bases, leaving 12 bases of the junction unmatched. Germline V CDR1 and CDR2: KGHSH, LQKENI. CDR3 DNA (partial): TGTGCCAGCTCAGCGGACAGGGGTAGGTTGGGGACTGAA. Encoded protein: CASSADRGRLGTE. The full-length CDR3 reads as CASSADRGRLGTEAFF.

A remark on this clone: Coverage ceases 3 residues before the CDR3 finishes, and the germline J gene fills in the end. The rearrangement joins TRBV5-4 to TRBJ2-2; 7 bases agree with TRBD1. Germline loops: CDR1 SGHNT, CDR2 YYREEE (reference sequence). This CDR3 contains 15 residues. The CDR3 reads CASSSSGDRREKLFF. The sequenced CDR3 bases are TGTGCCAGCAGCTCATCCGGGGACAGACGCGAAAAG.

For this clone: From the germline J gene comes the end of the CDR3, since the read stops 3 residues before it. The genes are TRBV6-9 and TRBJ1-2; D gene uncertain. Trimming cost V 8 bases and J 4 bases, with 8 bases left between them. CDR1 and CDR2 (germline): MNHGY, SVAAGI. The CDR3 is made up of 11 amino acids. CDR3 amino acids: CASADIYGYTF. CDR3 bases read: TGTGCCAGCGCAGACATCTATGGC.

As to this clone: The CDR3 is cut off 3 residues early in the read; its end comes from the germline J gene. The chain recombines TRBV18 with TRBJ2-3, with TRBD2 identical over 7 bases. The length of the CDR3 is 15 residues. V trimming: 2 bases; J trimming: 5 bases; junction bases outside the gene matches: 7. Germline CDR1 is KGHSH and CDR2 is LQKENI. The part of the CDR3 DNA that was read is TGTGCCAGCTCACCAAGCGGACTAGGCGTAGATACG. Its protein product is CASSPSGLGVDT. The CDR3 reads in full as CASSPSGLGVDTQYF.

Turning to this clone: The CDR3 end lies 3 residues beyond the end of the read and is filled in from the germline J gene. The chain links TRBV6-2 or TRBV6-3 to TRBJ1-2, with D maybe TRBD1 (5 bases). CDR3 length: 12 residues. Germline V gene lookup returns CDR1 MNHEY and CDR2 SVGEGT. Trimming removed 6 bases at V and 2 bases at J, with 7 bases between. The part of the CDR3 DNA that was read is TGTGCCAGCAGAAACAGGAACTATGGC. The encoded protein is CASRNRNYG. The entire CDR3 protein is CASRNRNYGYTF.

For this clone: The read ends 3 residues early relative to the CDR3; the germline J gene fills the gap. The J gene is TRBJ1-5, the V gene TRBV10-1; 12 positions agree with TRBD1. With 7 bases clipped from V and 8 bases from J, the junction kept 12 bases outside the gene matches. The CDR3 is 16 amino acids. The V gene's germline CDR1 is WNHNN and CDR2 SYGVQD (reference sequence). CDR3 DNA, as far as it was read: TGCGCCAGCAAACCCCGGGACAGGGGGCATAATGAGCCC. It translates to CASKPRDRGHNEP. The full CDR3 reads CASKPRDRGHNEPQHF.

Turning to this clone: The CDR3 goes on 3 residues after the read ends, and that part is filled in from the germline J gene. This rearrangement joins TRBV6-1 to TRBJ2-7, with 10 bases fitting TRBD2. Germline V gives CDR1 MNHNS, CDR2 SASEGT. CDR3 size: 15 residues. Germline trimming cut 1 base from V and 4 bases from J; bases unmatched to any gene: 4. The part of the CDR3 DNA that was read is TGTGCCAGCAGTGAAGATGCTAGCGGGAGTTACGAG. Its translation is CASSEDASGSYE. The CDR3 reads in full as CASSEDASGSYEQYF.

Concerning this clone: The DNA ends 3 residues before the CDR3 does, and the rest of the CDR3 is filled in from the germline J gene. The rearrangement uses TRBV5-1 and TRBJ2-5; D may be TRBD1 (5 bases). In germline, CDR1 is SGHRS, CDR2 YFSETQ. The length of the CDR3 is 15 residues. The CDR3 bases that were read are TGCGCCAGCAGCCACTACGACAGATCCACAGATACC. It yields the protein CASSHYDRSTDT. The whole CDR3 protein reads CASSHYDRSTDTQYF. Drawing the rest from reference TRBV5-1 and TRBJ2-5, the complete variable domain is KAGVTQTPRYLIKTRGQQVTLSCSPISGHRSVSWYQQTPGQGLQFLFEYFSETQRNKGNFPGRFSGRQFSNSRSEMNVSTLELGDSALYLCASSHYDRSTDTQYFGPGTRLLVL.

About this clone: The sequence runs out 3 residues before the end of the CDR3; the remainder is reconstructed from the germline J gene. The chain employs TRBV5-5 and TRBJ2-7; D might be TRBD1 (6 bases). V lost 2 bases and J 4 bases, leaving 13 bases between the germline ends. CDR1 SGHKS and CDR2 YYEKEE come from the germline V gene (reference sequence). This CDR3 has 14 residues. The CDR3 is CASSLGGSRYEQYF. The CDR3 DNA, read in part, is TGTGCCAGCAGCTTAGGGGGATCACGGTACGAG.

CDR3 in amino acids: CASSLPAGELFF. Partial CDR3 DNA: TGTGCCAGCAGTTTACCAGCCGGGGAG. The chain combines TRBV12-3 or TRBV12-4 with TRBJ2-2; D not resolved. The CDR3 end lies 3 residues beyond the end of the read and is filled in from the germline J gene. Trimming removed 2 bases at V and 6 bases at J, with 4 bases between. The CDR3 has 12 amino acids.

As regards this clone: At one end the junction does not follow the germline gene, possibly because of a read error. The read gets to within 3 residues of the CDR3 end, and the germline J gene fills in the rest. The same CDR3 arises from other DNA sequences in this sample as well. The chain recombines TRBV7-2 with TRBJ1-3; a weak D match, TRBD1 (5 bases). The CDR3 totals 14 residues. Germline V lookup: CDR1 SGHTA, CDR2 FQGNSA. CDR3 sequence reads: CASSLRGSGNTIYF. The sequenced CDR3 bases are TGTGCTAGCAGCTTAAGGGGCTCAGGAAACACC.

Comments on this clone: The CDR3 end is not reached by the read, which stops 3 residues before it; the germline J gene fills it in. The chain is built from TRBV7-6 and TRBJ2-5; 10 bases are a match to TRBD2. J was trimmed by 7 bases and V by 5 bases; bases with no gene match: 10. In germline, CDR1 is SGHVS, CDR2 FNYEAQ. The CDR3 loop spans 15 amino acids. The CDR3 bases that were read are TGTGCCAGCAGCATCAGCGGGGGGGCCGGGGTGACC. Amino acids: CASSISGGAGVT. The complete CDR3 sequence is CASSISGGAGVTQYF.

To note about this clone: The sequence runs out 3 residues before the end of the CDR3; the remainder is reconstructed from the germline J gene. The J gene is TRBJ2-3, the V gene TRBV30; 7 bases fit TRBD2. In germline, CDR1 is GTSNPN, CDR2 SVGIG (reference sequence). The CDR3 has 14 amino acids. With 6 bases clipped from V and 3 bases from J, the junction kept 9 bases outside the gene matches. CDR3 in amino acids: CACVAGLGTDTQYF. The CDR3 DNA, read in part, is TGTGCCTGTGTAGCGGGCCTTGGGACAGATACG.

As for this clone: The CDR3 is cut off 3 residues early in the read; its end comes from the germline J gene. The rearrangement links TRBV19 to TRBJ2-4; D call uncertain. The V gene's germline CDR1 is LNHDA and CDR2 SQIVND (reference sequence). The CDR3 runs 13 residues. The sequenced part of the CDR3 DNA is TGTGCCAGTAGTATAAATGAGGTGAATGGT. This sequence encodes CASSINEVNG. The whole CDR3 protein is CASSINEVNGQYF.

CDR3 amino acids: CASSERAGTSNSPLFF. The DNA read from the CDR3 is TGTGCCAGCAGTGAGAGGGCAGGGACATCGAATTCACCG. The chain joins TRBV6-1 to TRBJ2-2, with a weak D call TRBD1 (6 bases). The CDR3 is cut off 3 residues early in the read; its end comes from the germline J gene. CDR3 size: 16 residues. In germline, CDR1 is MNHNS, CDR2 SASEGT.

Turning to this clone: The DNA ends 3 residues before the CDR3 does, and the rest of the CDR3 is filled in from the germline J gene. The chain employs TRBV12-5 and TRBJ2-5; D unresolved. Per the germline V gene, CDR1 is LGHNT and CDR2 is FRNRAP. The CDR3 covers 11 residues. Trimming removed 5 bases from V and 3 bases from J, with 4 bases in between. Partial CDR3 DNA: TGTGCTAGTGGTCCAGAAGAGACC. Encoded protein: CASGPEET. The CDR3 reads in full as CASGPEETQYF. Full variable domain (missing parts from reference TRBV12-5 and TRBJ2-5): DARVTQTPRHKVTEMGQEVTMRCQPILGHNTVFWYRQTMMQGLELLAYFRNRAPLDDSGMPKDRFSAEMPDATLATLKIQPSEPRDSAVYFCASGPEETQYFGPGTRLLVL.

A word on this clone: The CDR3 is cut off 3 residues early in the read; its end comes from the germline J gene. V and J are TRBV5-1 and TRBJ2-5; TRBD1 aligns across 7 bases. The ends lost 3 bases at V and 1 base at J; junction bases unmatched: 3. The CDR3 has 14 amino acids. CDR1 is SGHRS, CDR2 YFSETQ, per germline. Partial CDR3 DNA: TGCGCCAGCAGCTACCGGGACAGCCAAGAGACC. Translating it yields CASSYRDSQET. The whole CDR3 region reads CASSYRDSQETQYF. Using reference TRBV5-1 and TRBJ2-5 for the parts outside the CDR3, the full variable domain is KAGVTQTPRYLIKTRGQQVTLSCSPISGHRSVSWYQQTPGQGLQFLFEYFSETQRNKGNFPGRFSGRQFSNSRSEMNVSTLELGDSALYLCASSYRDSQETQYFGPGTRLLVL.

As concerns this clone: The read terminates 3 residues before the CDR3 end, so the remaining end is supplied by the germline J gene. The J gene is TRBJ2-2, the V gene TRBV7-9, with a weak D call TRBD1 (6 bases). This CDR3 contains 15 residues. CDR1 and CDR2 from the germline V gene are SEHNR and FQNEAQ (reference sequence). V gave up 3 bases and J gave up 6 bases, with 14 bases separating them. The CDR3 DNA, read in part, is TGTGCCAGCAGCTTCCCACAGGGCACGGCCGGGGAG. Translated: CASSFPQGTAGE. The full CDR3 protein reads CASSFPQGTAGELFF.

A remark on this clone: Read coverage stops 3 residues before the CDR3 terminus; the germline J gene supplies the remainder. The chain couples TRBV7-2 to TRBJ2-7; 8 nucleotides align to TRBD2. V dropped 4 bases and J dropped 2; count of bases not matched to a gene: 7. The germline CDR1 and CDR2 sequences are SGHTA and FQGNSA. The CDR3 totals 15 residues. CDR3 sequence: CASSSTSGRPYEQYF. CDR3 bases read: TGTGCCAGCAGCTCTACTAGCGGTAGACCCTACGAG.

Of note for this clone: The read finishes 3 residues shy of the CDR3 end, and the germline J gene is used to complete it. The rearrangement uses TRBV19 and TRBJ1-2; TRBD1 aligns across 7 bases. This CDR3 is 11 amino acids long. The germline V gene has CDR1 LNHDA and CDR2 SQIVND (reference sequence). CDR3 DNA (partial): TGTGCCAGTAGGACAGGGTCTGAC. Its protein is CASRTGSD. The full CDR3 sequence reads CASRTGSDYTF.

Remarks on this clone: Sequencing ends 3 residues short of the CDR3 end; the germline J gene provides the rest. This chain uses TRBV7-6 with TRBJ1-2; no clear D. The CDR3 has 15 residues. CDR1 SGHVS and CDR2 FNYEAQ come from the germline V gene. The V gene lost 1 base and the J gene lost 6 bases, with 15 bases spanning the gap. The sequenced CDR3 bases are TGTGCCAGCAGCTTAGAGGGTCACGTGTTCCATGGC. It yields the protein CASSLEGHVFHG. The whole CDR3 reads CASSLEGHVFHGYTF.